The text below deals with one TCR beta chain. This entry comes from a study of blood T cell repertoires in COVID-19. Study context: COVID-19 samples, acute and convalescent, were from the United States, Italy and Spain. In each case, the material was cDNA or gDNA derived from T cells, B-cell-depleted T cells, or PBMCs.

Trimming took off 3 bases at V and 7 bases at J, with 21 bases between the two ends. The germline gives CDR1 KGHSH, CDR2 LQKENI. The CDR3 runs to 16 residues. The protocol was immunoSEQ multiplex PCR, while the TCRdb copy is restricted to in-frame clones and leaves out a portion. Of some 320,000 clones listed, 90% are singletons. Sequenced: PBMCs or T cells enriched from blood (not recorded which). The sequence came from a man aged 55 to 70 who had recovered from COVID-19. The rearrangement joins TRBV18 to TRBJ2-5, with D perhaps matching TRBD1 (5 bases). The CDR3 nucleotides are TGTGCCAGCTCACCCTCCGTGGAACTTACAGGCGGGACCCAGTACTTC. Translation gives CASSPSVELTGGTQYF.